This TCR beta chain comes out of a study of T cell responses to AZD1222 COVID-19 vaccine. General study results and limits: Repertoires were obtained solely post-peak T cell response.

Sequencing was performed with immunoSEQ multiplex PCR; in TCRdb, only in-frame clones are kept and a portion is missing. The repertoire holds more than 95,000 clones, less than 90% seen once, with roughly 7.4% in the top ten. On this clone itself: What it binds is not known.

Germline loops: CDR1 SGHVS, CDR2 FNYEAQ. Trimming pared 2 bases from V and 1 base from J, leaving 14 bases between. This CDR3 region has 16 residues. This specimen consisted of peripheral blood, obtained on day 0 of AZD1222 vaccination. This clonotype was obtained from an adult in good health. This chain joins TRBV7-6 and TRBJ2-5, with D possibly matching TRBD1 (6 bases). The CDR3 reads CASSLYGRGIQETQYF. The CDR3 DNA reads as TGTGCCAGCAGCTTATATGGCAGGGGCATCCAAGAGACCCAGTACTTC.